The source of this T cell receptor beta chain is a study of T cell repertoires in cytomegalovirus infection. Study summary: Shared public TCR beta signatures pointed to both CMV infection and a matching HLA type. Study observations and caveats: Carriers of CMV plus the relevant HLA were identified by cumulative public TCR beta family frequency. The study found HLA-C-restricted CMV-specific TCR beta clonotypes dominating the ex vivo response.

Comments on this clonotype: Its antigen is currently unknown. This may arise from a read error, as a much more abundant clone is one base away.

Germline V CDR1 and CDR2: MDHEN, SYDVKM. The CDR3 has 17 amino acids. TCRdb recomputed calls from the reads with MiXCR, one row per CDR3 protein. The sample shows fewer than 250,000 distinct CDR3 sequences, 9% to 15% of them seen only once. Material for sequencing was PBMCs. The V gene is TRBV28, the J gene TRBJ2-5; 8 nucleotides agree with TRBD1. The clonotype comes from a human donor in good health (CMV status not recorded). Some clones in this sample may be carry-over from other donors' samples. As DNA, the CDR3 is TGTCCCAGCAGTCGACTCGTCGGACAGGGAATCCAAGAGACCCAGTACTTC. It codes for CPSSRLVGQGIQETQYF.